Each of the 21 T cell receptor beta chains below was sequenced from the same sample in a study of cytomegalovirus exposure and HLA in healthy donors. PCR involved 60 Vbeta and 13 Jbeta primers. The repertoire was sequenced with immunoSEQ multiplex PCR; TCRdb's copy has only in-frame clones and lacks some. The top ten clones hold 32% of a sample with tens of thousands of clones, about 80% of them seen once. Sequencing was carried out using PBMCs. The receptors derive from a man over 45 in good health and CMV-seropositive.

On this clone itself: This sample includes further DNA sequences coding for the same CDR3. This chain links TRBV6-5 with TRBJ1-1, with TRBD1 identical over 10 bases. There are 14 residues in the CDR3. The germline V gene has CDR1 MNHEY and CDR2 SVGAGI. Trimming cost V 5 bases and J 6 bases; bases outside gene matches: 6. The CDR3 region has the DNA TGTGCCAGCAGTGCCCGACAGGGGGCCGCTGAAGCTTTCTTT. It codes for CASSARQGAAEAFF.

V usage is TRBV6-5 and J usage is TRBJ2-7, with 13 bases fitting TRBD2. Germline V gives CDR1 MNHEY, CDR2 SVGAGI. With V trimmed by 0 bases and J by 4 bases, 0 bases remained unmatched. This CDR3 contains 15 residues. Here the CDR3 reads CASSYSTSGRYEQYF. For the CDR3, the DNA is TGTGCCAGCAGTTACTCGACTAGCGGGAGGTACGAGCAGTACTTC.

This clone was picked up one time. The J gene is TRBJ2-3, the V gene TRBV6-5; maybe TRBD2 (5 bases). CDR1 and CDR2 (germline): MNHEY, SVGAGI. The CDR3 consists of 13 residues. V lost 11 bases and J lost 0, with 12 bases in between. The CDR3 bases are TGTGCCGCCCGTAGCGAAAGCACAGATACGCAGTATTTT. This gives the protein CAARSESTDTQYF.

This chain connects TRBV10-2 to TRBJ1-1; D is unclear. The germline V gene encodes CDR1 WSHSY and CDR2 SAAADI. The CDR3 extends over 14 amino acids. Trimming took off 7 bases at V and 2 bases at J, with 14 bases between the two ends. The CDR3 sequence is CASMGPSGNTEAFF. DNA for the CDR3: TGCGCCAGCATGGGTCCCTCAGGAAACACTGAAGCTTTCTTT.

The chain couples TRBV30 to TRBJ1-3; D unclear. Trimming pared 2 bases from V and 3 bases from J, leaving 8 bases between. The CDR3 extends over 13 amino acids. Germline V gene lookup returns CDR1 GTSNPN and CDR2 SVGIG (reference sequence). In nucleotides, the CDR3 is TGTGCCTGGAGTACGGGAGTTGGAAACACCATATATTTT. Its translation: CAWSTGVGNTIYF.

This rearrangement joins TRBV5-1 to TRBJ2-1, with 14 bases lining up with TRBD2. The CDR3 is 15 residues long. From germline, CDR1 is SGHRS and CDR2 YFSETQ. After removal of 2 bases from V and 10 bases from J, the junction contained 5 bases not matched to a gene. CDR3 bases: TGCGCCAGCAGCTTTCGACTAGCGGGAGGGGACGAGCAGTTCTTC. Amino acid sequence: CASSFRLAGGDEQFF.

The CDR3 is CVRTGLAANEQFF. The DNA of the CDR3 is TGTGTCCGTACGGGACTAGCGGCCAATGAGCAGTTCTTC. This chain links TRBV6-4 with TRBJ2-1; 11 bases line up with TRBD2. The CDR3 covers 13 residues. The germline V gene encodes CDR1 MRHNA and CDR2 SNTAGT.

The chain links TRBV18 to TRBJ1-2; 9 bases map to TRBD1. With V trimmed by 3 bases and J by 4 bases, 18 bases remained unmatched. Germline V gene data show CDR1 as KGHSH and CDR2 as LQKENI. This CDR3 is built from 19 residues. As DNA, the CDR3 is TGTGCCAGCTCACCCCTTCGATCGACGCCGGGACAGGGAACCTATGGCTACACCTTC. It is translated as CASSPLRSTPGQGTYGYTF.

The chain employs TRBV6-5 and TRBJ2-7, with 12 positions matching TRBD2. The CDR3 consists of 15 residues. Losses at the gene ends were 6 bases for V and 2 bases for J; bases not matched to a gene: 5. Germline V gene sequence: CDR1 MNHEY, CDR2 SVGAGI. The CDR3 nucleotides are TGTGCCAGCAGGAGGACTAGCGGGATTCCCTACGAGCAGTACTTC. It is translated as CASRRTSGIPYEQYF.

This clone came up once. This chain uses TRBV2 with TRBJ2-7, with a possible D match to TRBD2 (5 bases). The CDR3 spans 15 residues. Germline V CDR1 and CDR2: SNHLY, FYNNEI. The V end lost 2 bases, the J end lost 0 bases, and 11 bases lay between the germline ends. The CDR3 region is CASSESGILSYEQYF. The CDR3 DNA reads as TGTGCCAGCAGTGAATCGGGAATACTCTCCTACGAGCAGTACTTC.

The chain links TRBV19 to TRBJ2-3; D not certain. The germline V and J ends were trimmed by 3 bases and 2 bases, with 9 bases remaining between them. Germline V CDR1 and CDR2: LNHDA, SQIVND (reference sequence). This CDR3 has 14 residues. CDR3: CASSMSRFTDTQYF. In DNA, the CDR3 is TGTGCCAGTAGTATGTCTCGGTTCACAGATACGCAGTATTTT.

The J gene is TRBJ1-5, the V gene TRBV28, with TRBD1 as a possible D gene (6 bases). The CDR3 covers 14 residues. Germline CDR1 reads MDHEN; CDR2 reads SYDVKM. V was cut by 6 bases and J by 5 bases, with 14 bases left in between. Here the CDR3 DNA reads TGTGCCAGCAGCCCCTCGGGGGGCCATCAGCCCCAGCATTTT. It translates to CASSPSGGHQPQHF.

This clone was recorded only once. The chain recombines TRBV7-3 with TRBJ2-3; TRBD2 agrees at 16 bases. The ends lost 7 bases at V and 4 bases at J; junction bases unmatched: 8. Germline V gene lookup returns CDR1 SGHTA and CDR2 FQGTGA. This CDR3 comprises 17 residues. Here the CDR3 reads CASNTPGLAGGADTQYF. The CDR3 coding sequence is TGTGCCAGCAATACACCGGGACTAGCGGGAGGGGCAGATACGCAGTATTTT.

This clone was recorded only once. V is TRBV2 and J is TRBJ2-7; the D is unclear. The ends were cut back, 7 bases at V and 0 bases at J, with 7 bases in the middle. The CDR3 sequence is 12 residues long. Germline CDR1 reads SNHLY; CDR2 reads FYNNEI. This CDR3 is CASKEDSYEQYF. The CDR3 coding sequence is TGTGCCAGCAAAGAGGACTCCTACGAGCAGTACTTC.

The CDR3, as DNA: TGTGCCAGCAGCCACTCCTTCGAAGGGGACAGGGCCTACGAGCAGTACTTC. Protein product: CASSHSFEGDRAYEQYF. V gene TRBV4-2 combines with J gene TRBJ2-7; 9 nucleotides align to TRBD1. CDR1 is LGHNA, CDR2 YNFKEQ, per germline. The CDR3 has 17 residues. With 3 bases clipped from V and 2 bases from J, the junction kept 11 bases outside the gene matches.

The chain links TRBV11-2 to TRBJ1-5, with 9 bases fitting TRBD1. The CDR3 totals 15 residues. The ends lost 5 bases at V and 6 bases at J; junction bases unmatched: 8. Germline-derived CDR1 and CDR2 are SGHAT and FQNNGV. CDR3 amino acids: CASSDGQGIGQPQHF. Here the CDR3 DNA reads TGTGCCAGCAGCGATGGACAGGGGATAGGTCAGCCCCAGCATTTT.

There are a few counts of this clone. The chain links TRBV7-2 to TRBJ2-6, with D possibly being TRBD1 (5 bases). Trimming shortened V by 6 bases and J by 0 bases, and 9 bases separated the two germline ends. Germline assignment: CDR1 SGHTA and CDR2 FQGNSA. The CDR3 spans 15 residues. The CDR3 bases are TGTGCCAGCAGTTATGACAGCTCTGGGGCCAACGTCCTGACTTTC. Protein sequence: CASSYDSSGANVLTF.

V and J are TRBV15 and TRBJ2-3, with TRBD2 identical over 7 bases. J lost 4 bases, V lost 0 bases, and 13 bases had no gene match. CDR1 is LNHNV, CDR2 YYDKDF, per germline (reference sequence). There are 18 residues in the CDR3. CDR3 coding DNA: TGTGCCACCAGCAGAGATCTGGGGGGGGAGGGCCCCCCAGATACGCAGTATTTT. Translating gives CATSRDLGGEGPPDTQYF. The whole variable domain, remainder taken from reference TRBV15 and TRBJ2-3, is DAMVIQNPRYQVTQFGKPVTLSCSQTLNHNVMYWYQQKSSQAPKLLFHYYDKDFNNEADTPDNFQSRRPNTSFCFLDIRSPGLGDTAMYLCATSRDLGGEGPPDTQYFGPGTRLTVL.

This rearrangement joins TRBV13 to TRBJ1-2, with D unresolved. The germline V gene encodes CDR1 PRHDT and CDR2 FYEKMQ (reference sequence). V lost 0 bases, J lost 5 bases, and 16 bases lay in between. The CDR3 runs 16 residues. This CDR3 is CASSLGLTDSFYGYTF. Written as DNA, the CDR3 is TGTGCCAGCAGCTTAGGCCTCACGGACTCCTTTTATGGCTACACCTTC.

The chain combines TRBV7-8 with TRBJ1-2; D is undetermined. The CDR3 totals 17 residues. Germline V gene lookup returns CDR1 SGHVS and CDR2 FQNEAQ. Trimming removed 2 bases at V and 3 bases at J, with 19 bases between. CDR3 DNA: TGTGCCAGCAGCTTATATTCCTTCAGCGTTCGTGACTATGGCTACACCTTC. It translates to CASSLYSFSVRDYGYTF.

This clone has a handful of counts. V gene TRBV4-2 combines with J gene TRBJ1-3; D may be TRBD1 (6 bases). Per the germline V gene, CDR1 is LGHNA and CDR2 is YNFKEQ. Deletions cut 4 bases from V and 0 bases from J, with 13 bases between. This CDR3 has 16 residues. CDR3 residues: CASSPRQAVSGNTIYF. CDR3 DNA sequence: TGTGCCAGCAGCCCTCGACAGGCTGTCTCTGGAAACACCATATATTTT.